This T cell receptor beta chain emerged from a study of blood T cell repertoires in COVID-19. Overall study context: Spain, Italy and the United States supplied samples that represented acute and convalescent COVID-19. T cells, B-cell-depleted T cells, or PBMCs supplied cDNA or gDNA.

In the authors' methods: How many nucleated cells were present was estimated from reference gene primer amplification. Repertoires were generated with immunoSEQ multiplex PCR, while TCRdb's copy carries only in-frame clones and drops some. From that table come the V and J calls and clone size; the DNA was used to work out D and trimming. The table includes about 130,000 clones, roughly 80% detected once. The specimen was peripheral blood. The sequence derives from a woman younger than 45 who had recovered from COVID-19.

Here the CDR3 reads CATTVTGTGEQFF. The CDR3, as DNA: TGTGCCACCACGGTAACCGGGACAGGGGAGCAGTTCTTC. The rearrangement joins TRBV24-1 to TRBJ2-1, with 9 bases aligning to TRBD1. V was pared by 8 bases and J by 10 bases, with 8 bases of the junction left unmatched. The germline V gene has CDR1 KGHDR and CDR2 SFDVKD. The CDR3 contains 13 residues.